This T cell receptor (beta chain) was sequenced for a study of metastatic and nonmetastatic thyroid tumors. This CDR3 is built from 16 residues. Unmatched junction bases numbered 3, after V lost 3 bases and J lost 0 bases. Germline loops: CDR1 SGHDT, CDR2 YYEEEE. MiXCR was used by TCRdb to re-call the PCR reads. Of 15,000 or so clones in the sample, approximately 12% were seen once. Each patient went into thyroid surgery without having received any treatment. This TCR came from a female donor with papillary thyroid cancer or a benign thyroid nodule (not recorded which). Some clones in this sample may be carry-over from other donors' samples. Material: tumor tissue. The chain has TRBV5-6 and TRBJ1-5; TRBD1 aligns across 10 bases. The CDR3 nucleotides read TGTGCCAGCAGCTCCGGGACAGGGGTTAGCAATCAGCCCCAGCATTTT. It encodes CASSSGTGVSNQPQHF.